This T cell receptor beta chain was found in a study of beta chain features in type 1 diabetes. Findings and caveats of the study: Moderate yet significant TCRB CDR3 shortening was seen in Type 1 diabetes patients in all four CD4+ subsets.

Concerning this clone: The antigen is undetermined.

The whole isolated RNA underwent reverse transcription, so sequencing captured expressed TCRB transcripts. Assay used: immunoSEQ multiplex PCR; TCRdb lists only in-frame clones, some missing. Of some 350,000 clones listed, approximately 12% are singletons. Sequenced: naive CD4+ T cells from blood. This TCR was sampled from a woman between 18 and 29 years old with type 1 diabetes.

The CDR3 region has the DNA TGTGCCAGCAGCTTAGGGGAGATAACAGATACGCAGTATTTT. It translates to CASSLGEITDTQYF. V and J are TRBV7-2 and TRBJ2-3, with a tentative D call TRBD2 (5 bases). V lost 1 base and J lost 3, with 8 bases in between. Looked up from germline, CDR1 is SGHTA and CDR2 is FQGNSA. CDR3 length: 14 amino acids.